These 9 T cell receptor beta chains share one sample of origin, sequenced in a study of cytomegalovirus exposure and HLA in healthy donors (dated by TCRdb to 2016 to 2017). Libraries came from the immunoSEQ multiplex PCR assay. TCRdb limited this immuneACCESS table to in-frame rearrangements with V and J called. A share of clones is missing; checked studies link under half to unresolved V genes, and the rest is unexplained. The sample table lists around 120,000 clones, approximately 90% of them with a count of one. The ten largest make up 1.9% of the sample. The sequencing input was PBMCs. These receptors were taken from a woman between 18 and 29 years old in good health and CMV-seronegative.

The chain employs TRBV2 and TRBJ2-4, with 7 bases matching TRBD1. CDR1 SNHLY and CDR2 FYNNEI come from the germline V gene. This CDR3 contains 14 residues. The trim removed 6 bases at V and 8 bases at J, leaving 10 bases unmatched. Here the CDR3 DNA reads TGTGCCAGCAGATCCCTAGAGGGGGCCCACATTCAGTACTTC. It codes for CASRSLEGAHIQYF.

The CDR3 bases are TGTGCCAGCAGTTTCGGGGAATACGGCTACACCTTC. Translating gives CASSFGEYGYTF. This chain connects TRBV28 to TRBJ1-2; D gene ambiguous. The germline V gene encodes CDR1 MDHEN and CDR2 SYDVKM. V was shortened by 3 bases and J by 8 bases, with 10 bases between the two germline ends. The CDR3 runs to 12 residues.

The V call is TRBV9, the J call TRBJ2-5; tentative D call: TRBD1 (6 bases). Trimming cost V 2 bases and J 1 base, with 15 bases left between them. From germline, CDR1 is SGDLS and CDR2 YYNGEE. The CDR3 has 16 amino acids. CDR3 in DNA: TGTGCCAGCAGCGTGGGCCCGGGGACAATCCAAGAGACCCAGTACTTC. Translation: CASSVGPGTIQETQYF.

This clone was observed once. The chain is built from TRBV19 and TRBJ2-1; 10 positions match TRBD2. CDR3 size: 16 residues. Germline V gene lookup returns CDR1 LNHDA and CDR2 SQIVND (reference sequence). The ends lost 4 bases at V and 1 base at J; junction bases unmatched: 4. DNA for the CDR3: TGTGCCAGTAGTAAGACTAGCGGGTTTTCCTACAATGAGCAGTTCTTC. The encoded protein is CASSKTSGFSYNEQFF.

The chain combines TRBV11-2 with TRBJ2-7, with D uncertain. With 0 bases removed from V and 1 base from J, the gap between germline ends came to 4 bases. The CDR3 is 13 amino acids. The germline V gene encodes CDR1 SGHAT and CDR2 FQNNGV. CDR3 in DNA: TGTGCCAGCAGCTTAGATCTATCCTACGAGCAGTACTTC. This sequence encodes CASSLDLSYEQYF.

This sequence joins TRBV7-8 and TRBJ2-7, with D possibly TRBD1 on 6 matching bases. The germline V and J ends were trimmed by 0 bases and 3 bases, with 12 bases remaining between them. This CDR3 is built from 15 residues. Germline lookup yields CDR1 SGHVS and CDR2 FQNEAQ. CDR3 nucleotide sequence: TGTGCCAGCAGCTTAGCACCGGACAGTTTCTACGAGCAGTACTTC. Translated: CASSLAPDSFYEQYF.

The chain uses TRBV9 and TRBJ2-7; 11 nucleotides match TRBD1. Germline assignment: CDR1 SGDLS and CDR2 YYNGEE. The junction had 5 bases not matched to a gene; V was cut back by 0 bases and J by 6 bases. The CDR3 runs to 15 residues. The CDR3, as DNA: TGTGCCAGCAGCGTAGTTGGGACAGGGGGGTCCGAGCAGTACTTC. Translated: CASSVVGTGGSEQYF.

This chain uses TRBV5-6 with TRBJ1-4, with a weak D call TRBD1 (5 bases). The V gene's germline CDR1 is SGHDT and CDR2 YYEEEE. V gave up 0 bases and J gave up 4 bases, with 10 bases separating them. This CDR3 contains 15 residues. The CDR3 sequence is CASSLVGRSNEKLFF. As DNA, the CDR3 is TGTGCCAGCAGCTTGGTGGGGCGCAGTAATGAAAAACTGTTTTTT.

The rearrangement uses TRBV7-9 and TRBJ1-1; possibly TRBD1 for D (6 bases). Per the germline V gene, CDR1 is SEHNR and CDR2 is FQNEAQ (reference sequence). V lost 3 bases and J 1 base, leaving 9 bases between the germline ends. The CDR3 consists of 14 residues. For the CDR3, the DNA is TGTGCCAGCAGCTTTACAGGGACGAACACTGAAGCTTTCTTT. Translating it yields CASSFTGTNTEAFF.